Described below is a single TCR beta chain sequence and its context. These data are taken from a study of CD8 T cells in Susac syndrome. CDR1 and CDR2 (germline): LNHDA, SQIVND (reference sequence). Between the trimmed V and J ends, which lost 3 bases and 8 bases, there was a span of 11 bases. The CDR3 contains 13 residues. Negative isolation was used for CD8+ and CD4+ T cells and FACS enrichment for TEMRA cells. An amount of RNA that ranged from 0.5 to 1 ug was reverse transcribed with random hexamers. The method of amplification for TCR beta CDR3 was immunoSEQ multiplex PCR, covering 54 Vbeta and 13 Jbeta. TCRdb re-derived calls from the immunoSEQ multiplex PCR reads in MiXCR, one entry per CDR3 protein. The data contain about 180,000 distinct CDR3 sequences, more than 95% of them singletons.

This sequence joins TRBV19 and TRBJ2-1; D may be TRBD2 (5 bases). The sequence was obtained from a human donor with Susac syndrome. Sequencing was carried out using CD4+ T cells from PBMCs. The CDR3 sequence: CASSMSRVHEQFF. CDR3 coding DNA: TGTGCCAGTAGTATGTCGAGGGTCCATGAGCAGTTCTTC. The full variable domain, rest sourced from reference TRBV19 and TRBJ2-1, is DGGITQSPKYLFRKEGQNVTLSCEQNLNHDAMYWYRQDPGQGLRLIYYSQIVNDFQKGDIAEGYSVSREKKESFPLTVTSAQKNPTAFYLCASSMSRVHEQFFGPGTRLTVL.